This TCR beta chain was documented in a study of cytomegalovirus exposure and HLA in healthy donors. Turning to the study itself: Later, an analysis reported that the 120 or so validation repertoires had used the same platform as the approximately 670 first-cohort repertoires. Overall study results and limits: Later, an analysis found that TCR clusters from the first cohort tended to co-occur in the 120 or so validation repertoires. The majority of TCR sequences were rare, yet some public TCRs appeared in many donors.

Sequencing used immunoSEQ multiplex PCR; TCRdb keeps in-frame clones, though not all of them. This sample has more than 85,000 clones, with 70% to 90% found just once. The V gene's germline CDR1 is ENHRY and CDR2 SYGVKD. This CDR3 comprises 13 residues. J was trimmed by 8 bases and V by 9 bases; bases with no gene match: 6. In its sample, this clone was seen a few times. Its antigen remains unidentified. Separation from the roughly 670-subject first cohort characterized the roughly 130-subject validation cohort, to which the donors belonged. The chain employs TRBV10-3 and TRBJ1-6, with 8 nucleotides matching TRBD1. This TCR was recovered from a woman aged 30 to 39 in good health and CMV-seropositive. The sequenced sample consisted of PBMCs. The CDR3 spells CAIQDRVDSPLHF. For the CDR3, the DNA is TGTGCCATACAGGACAGGGTAGATTCACCCCTCCACTTT.